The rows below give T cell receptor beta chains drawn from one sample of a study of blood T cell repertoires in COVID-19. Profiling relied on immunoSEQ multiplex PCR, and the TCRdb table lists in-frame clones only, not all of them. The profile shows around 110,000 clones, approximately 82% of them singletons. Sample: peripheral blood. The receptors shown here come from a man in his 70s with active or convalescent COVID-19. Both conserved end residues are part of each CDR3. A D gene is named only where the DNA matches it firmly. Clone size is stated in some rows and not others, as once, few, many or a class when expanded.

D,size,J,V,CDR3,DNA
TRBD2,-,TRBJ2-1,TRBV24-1,CATSDTIAGDEQFF,TGTGCCACCAGTGATACTATAGCGGGAGACGAGCAGTTCTTC
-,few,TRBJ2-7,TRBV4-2,CASSQAVASTSYEQYF,TGTGCCAGCAGCCAAGCCGTAGCGAGTACCTCCTACGAGCAGTACTTC
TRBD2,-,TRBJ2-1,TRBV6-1,CASREPAGESSYNEQFF,TGTGCCAGCAGGGAACCAGCGGGGGAAAGCTCCTACAATGAGCAGTTCTTC
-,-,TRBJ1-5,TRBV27,CASSFGRGTNQPQHF,TGTGCCAGCAGTTTTGGCAGGGGTACCAATCAGCCCCAGCATTTT
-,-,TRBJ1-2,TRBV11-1,CASSLSVSVGYTF,TGTGCCAGCAGCTTATCTGTTTCGGTTGGCTACACCTTC
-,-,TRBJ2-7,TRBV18,CASSPSGFYEQYF,TGTGCCAGCTCACCATCAGGGTTCTACGAGCAGTACTTC
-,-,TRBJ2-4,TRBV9,CASSKGGTRIQYF,TGTGCCAGCAGCAAGGGCGGGACTCGCATTCAGTACTTC
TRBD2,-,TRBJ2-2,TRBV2,CASRRGLAGAVGELFF,TGTGCCAGCAGGAGGGGACTAGCGGGAGCGGTCGGGGAGCTGTTTTTT
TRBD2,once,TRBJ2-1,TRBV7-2,CASSLMLLAGVNEQFF,TGTGCCAGCAGCTTAATGCTGCTAGCGGGAGTCAATGAGCAGTTCTTC
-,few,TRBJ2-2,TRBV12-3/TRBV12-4,CASSTGQTGELFF,TGTGCCAGCAGTACAGGACAGACCGGGGAGCTGTTTTTT
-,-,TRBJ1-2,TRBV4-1,CASSQGEFYGYTF,TGCGCCAGCAGCCAAGGGGAGTTCTATGGCTACACCTTC
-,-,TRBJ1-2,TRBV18,CASSPPDSNYGYTF,TGTGCCAGCTCACCACCGGACAGTAACTATGGCTACACCTTC
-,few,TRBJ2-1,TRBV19,CASSIGVGSDVYEQFF,TGTGCCAGTAGTATCGGAGTGGGGAGTGATGTCTATGAGCAGTTCTTC
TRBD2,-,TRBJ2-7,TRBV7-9,CASSTGSGIYEQYF,TGTGCCAGCTCCACCGGGAGCGGGATATACGAGCAGTACTTC
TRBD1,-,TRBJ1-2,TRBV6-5,CASTGQGNYGYTF,TGTGCCAGCACTGGACAGGGGAACTATGGCTACACCTTC
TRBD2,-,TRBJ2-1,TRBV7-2,CASSLARGLAREVNEQFF,TGTGCCAGCAGCTTAGCCCGTGGACTAGCCAGGGAGGTGAATGAGCAGTTCTTC
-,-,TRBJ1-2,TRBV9,CASSVASANYGYTF,TGTGCCAGCAGCGTAGCATCAGCGAACTATGGCTACACCTTC
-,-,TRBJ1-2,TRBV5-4,CASSFYTDGNYGYTF,TGTGCCAGCAGCTTCTATACAGACGGTAACTATGGCTACACCTTC
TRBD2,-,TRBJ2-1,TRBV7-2,CASRLTSGGYNEQFF,TGTGCCAGCAGGTTGACTAGCGGGGGGTACAATGAGCAGTTCTTC
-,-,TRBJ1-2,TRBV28,CASTPGQGRRGYTF,TGTGCCAGCACCCCGGGACAAGGCCGGAGGGGCTACACCTTC
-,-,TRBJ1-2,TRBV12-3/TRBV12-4,CASSSADLYGYTF,TGTGCCAGCAGTTCCGCGGATCTCTATGGCTACACCTTC
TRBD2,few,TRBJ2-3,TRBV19,CASSISGGANTQYF,TGTGCCAGTAGTATTAGCGGGGGGGCTAATACGCAGTATTTT
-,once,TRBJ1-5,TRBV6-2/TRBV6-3,CASSYGRQPQHF,TGTGCCAGCAGTTACGGGCGTCAGCCCCAGCATTTT
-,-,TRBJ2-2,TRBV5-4,CASSRLGGTNTGELFF,TGTGCCAGCAGCCGTCTAGGGGGAACGAACACCGGGGAGCTGTTTTTT
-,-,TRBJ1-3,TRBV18,CEPARQGLGNTIYF,TGTGAGCCTGCGCGCCAGGGACTTGGAAACACCATATATTTT
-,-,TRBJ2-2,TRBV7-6,CASSLATPGSTGELFF,TGTGCCAGCAGCTTAGCGACCCCAGGGTCAACCGGGGAGCTGTTTTTT
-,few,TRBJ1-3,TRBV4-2,CASSQDEQGGSGNTIYF,TGTGCCAGCAGCCAAGATGAGCAGGGTGGTTCTGGAAACACCATATATTTT
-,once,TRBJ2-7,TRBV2,CASSERVGGEQYF,TGTGCCAGCAGTGAGCGGGTCGGGGGCGAGCAGTACTTC
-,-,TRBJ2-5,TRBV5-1,CASSLAGGSWETQYF,TGCGCCAGCAGCTTGGCGGGGGGCAGTTGGGAGACCCAGTACTTC
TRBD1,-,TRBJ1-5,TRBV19,CASTTERTGVNQPQHF,TGTGCCAGTACCACCGAGCGGACAGGCGTCAATCAGCCCCAGCATTTT
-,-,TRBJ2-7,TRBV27,CASSPLRDNPIEQYF,TGTGCCAGCAGTCCCCTCCGGGACAATCCCATCGAGCAGTACTTC
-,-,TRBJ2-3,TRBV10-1,CASPREQGPQVTDTQYF,TGCGCCAGCCCCCGAGAACAGGGACCACAAGTCACAGATACGCAGTATTTT
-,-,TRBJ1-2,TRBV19,CASSIDQGLSGYTF,TGTGCCAGTAGTATAGACCAGGGACTAAGTGGCTACACCTTC
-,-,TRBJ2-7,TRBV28,CASSQQGDEQYF,TGTGCCAGCAGCCAGCAGGGCGACGAGCAGTACTTC
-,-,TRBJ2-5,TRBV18,CASSPPEETQYF,TGTGCCAGCTCACCACCGGAGGAGACCCAGTACTTC
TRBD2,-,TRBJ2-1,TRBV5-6,CASSLGAGGPSGEQFF,TGTGCCAGCAGCTTGGGAGCGGGGGGGCCTAGTGGTGAGCAGTTCTTC
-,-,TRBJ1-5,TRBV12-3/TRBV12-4,CASSFSSYQPQHF,TGTGCCAGCAGTTTTAGTTCTTATCAGCCCCAGCATTTT
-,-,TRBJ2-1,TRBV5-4,CASSPLENEQFF,TGTGCCAGCAGCCCCCTCGAGAATGAGCAGTTCTTC
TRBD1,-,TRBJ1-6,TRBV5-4,CASSDRTGVNSPLHF,TGTGCCAGCAGCGATAGGACAGGGGTAAATTCACCCCTCCACTTT
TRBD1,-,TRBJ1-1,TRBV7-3,CASSSTGSGTEAFF,TGTGCCAGCAGCTCGACAGGGTCGGGCACTGAAGCTTTCTTT
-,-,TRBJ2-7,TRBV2,CASNRDISYEQYF,TGTGCCAGCAACCGGGACATCTCCTACGAGCAGTACTTC
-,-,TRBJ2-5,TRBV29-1,CSVDLGQGETQYF,TGCAGCGTTGATTTGGGACAAGGAGAGACCCAGTACTTC
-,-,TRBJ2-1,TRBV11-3,CASSLRGVEQFF,TGTGCCAGCAGCTTACGCGGGGTTGAGCAGTTCTTC
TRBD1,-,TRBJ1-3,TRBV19,CASSTVPGQRTIYF,TGTGCCAGTAGTACCGTCCCGGGACAGCGCACCATATATTTT
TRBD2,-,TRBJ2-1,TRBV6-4,CASSEGGNSYNEQFF,TGTGCCAGCAGTGAGGGGGGGAACTCCTACAATGAGCAGTTCTTC
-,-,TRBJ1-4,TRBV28,CASIRGREEKLFF,TGTGCCAGCATCAGGGGCCGAGAGGAAAAACTGTTTTTT
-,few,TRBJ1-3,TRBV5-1,CASSSSGATGNTIYF,TGCGCCAGCAGCTCCTCAGGGGCAACTGGAAACACCATATATTTT
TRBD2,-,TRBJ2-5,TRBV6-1,CASSAVASGGAEGETQYF,TGTGCCAGCAGTGCGGTGGCTAGCGGGGGGGCCGAAGGTGAGACCCAGTACTTC
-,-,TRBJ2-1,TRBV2,CASSTSDNEQFF,TGTGCCAGCAGTACTTCTGATAATGAGCAGTTCTTC
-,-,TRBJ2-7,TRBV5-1,CASSLRTGRDEQYF,TGCGCCAGCAGCTTGCGCACAGGGCGCGACGAGCAGTACTTC
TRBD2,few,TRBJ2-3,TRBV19,CATTIRRGGTDTQYF,TGTGCCACGACGATAAGGCGGGGGGGCACAGATACGCAGTATTTT
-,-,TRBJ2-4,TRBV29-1,CSAAGVEGYIQYF,TGCAGCGCGGCTGGTGTGGAGGGATACATTCAGTACTTC
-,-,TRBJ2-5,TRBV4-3,CASSQLTPGASPVTQYF,TGCGCCAGCAGCCAACTTACCCCAGGGGCCAGTCCGGTGACCCAGTACTTC